The sequence of this T cell receptor beta chain was determined in a study of blood T cell repertoires in COVID-19. Across the study: The origin of the acute and convalescent COVID-19 samples was the United States, Italy and Spain. PBMCs, B-cell-depleted T cells, or T cells were the source of the cDNA or gDNA that made up the material.

Original analysis: By means of reference gene primer amplification, nucleated cell counts were estimated. Repertoires were generated with immunoSEQ multiplex PCR, while TCRdb's copy carries only in-frame clones and drops some. V and J calls and clone size come straight from that table; D and trimming were deduced from the DNA. The sample contains 200,000 to 250,000 clones, roughly 83% of which appear only once. Per the germline V gene, CDR1 is MNHNS and CDR2 is SASEGT. Trimming removed 2 bases from V and 4 bases from J; junction bases left unmatched: 6. This CDR3 region has 16 residues. V usage is TRBV6-1 and J usage is TRBJ1-1; 11 positions match TRBD1. The TCR originated in a man older than 75 with acute or convalescent COVID-19. Sample: peripheral blood. The CDR3 sequence: CASSEFGQGAITEAFF. The CDR3 DNA is TGTGCCAGCAGTGAATTCGGACAGGGGGCTATCACTGAAGCTTTCTTT.